This T cell receptor (beta chain) was sequenced in a study of shared T cell receptors in the human thymus. The repertoire was sequenced with immunoSEQ multiplex PCR; TCRdb's copy has only in-frame clones and lacks some. The sample includes 500,000 to 750,000 clones, more than 75% of them seen just once. The length of the CDR3 is 16 residues. Germline V lookup: CDR1 MGHRA, CDR2 YSYEKL. The V gene lost 0 bases and the J gene lost 3 bases, with 14 bases spanning the gap. The sample was also reused in another study, on human thymus T cells. Per that study: Related research examined unrelated individuals and reported that their thymic repertoires overlapped highly.

Sequencing input: thymocytes. The source is a boy in the first two years of life with a congenital heart defect. This sequence joins TRBV4-1 and TRBJ2-5, with D possibly matching TRBD2 (6 bases). The CDR3 DNA is TGCGCCAGCAGCCAAGATTCTAGCGAGGCAGAAGAGACCCAGTACTTC. Its protein product is CASSQDSSEAEETQYF.